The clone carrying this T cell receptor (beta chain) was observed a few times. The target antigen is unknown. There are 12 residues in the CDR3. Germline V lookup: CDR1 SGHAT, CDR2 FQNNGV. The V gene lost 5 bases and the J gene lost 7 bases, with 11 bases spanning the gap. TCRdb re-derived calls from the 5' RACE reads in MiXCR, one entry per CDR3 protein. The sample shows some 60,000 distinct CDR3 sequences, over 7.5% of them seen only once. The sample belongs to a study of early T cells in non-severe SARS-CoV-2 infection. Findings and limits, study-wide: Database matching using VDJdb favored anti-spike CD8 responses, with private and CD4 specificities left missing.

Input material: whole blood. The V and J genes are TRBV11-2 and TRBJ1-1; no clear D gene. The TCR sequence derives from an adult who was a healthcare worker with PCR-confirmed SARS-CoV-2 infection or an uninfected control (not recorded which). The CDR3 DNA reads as TGTGCCAGCAGCCCTGACCTAATTGAAGCTTTCTTT. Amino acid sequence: CASSPDLIEAFF.